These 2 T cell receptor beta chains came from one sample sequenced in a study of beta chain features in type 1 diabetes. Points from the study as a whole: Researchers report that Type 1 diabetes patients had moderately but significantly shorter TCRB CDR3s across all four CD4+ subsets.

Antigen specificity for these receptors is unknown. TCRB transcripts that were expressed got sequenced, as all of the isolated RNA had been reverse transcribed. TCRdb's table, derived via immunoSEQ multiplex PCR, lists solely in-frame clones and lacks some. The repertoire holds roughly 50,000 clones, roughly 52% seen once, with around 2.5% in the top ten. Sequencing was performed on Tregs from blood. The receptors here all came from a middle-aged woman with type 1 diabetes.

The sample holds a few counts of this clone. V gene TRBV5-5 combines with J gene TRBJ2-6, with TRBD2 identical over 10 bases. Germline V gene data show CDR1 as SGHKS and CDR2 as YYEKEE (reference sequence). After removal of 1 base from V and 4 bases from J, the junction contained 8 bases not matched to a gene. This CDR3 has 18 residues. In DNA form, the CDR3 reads TGTGCCAGCAGCTTGAGGCTAGCGGGAGTAGCGGGGGCCAACGTCCTGACTTTC. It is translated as CASSLRLAGVAGANVLTF.

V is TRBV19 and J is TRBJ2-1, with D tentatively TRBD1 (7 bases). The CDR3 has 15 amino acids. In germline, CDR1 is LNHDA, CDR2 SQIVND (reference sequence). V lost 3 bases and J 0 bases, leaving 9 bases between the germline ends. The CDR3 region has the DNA TGTGCCAGTAGTATCCAGGGGGGCTCCTACAATGAGCAGTTCTTC. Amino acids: CASSIQGGSYNEQFF.